Listed below are T cell receptor beta chains from one sample, sequenced in a study of blood T cell repertoires in COVID-19. Here immunoSEQ multiplex PCR was the method, and the copy in TCRdb shows in-frame clones only, minus some. The data contain about 58,000 clones, over 75% of them singletons. The sequenced sample was peripheral blood. Receptor source: a man aged 35 to 55 with active COVID-19. CDR3s include the opening cysteine and the closing phenylalanine or tryptophan. The D gene is left open where the match is weak. Some rows mark clone size as missing; the rest say once, few, many or name a class of expanded clone.

>TRBJ1-5|.|TRBV4-2|.
TGTGCCAGCAGCCAAGGCCGGGGAGTGGAGCCCCAGCATTTT
CASSQGRGVEPQHF
>TRBJ2-7|TRBD1|TRBV6-5|.
TGTGCCAGCTCTTACGGGACAGGGGGCTACGAGCAGTACTTC
CASSYGTGGYEQYF
>TRBJ1-2|.|TRBV28|once
TGTGCCAGCAGCCCCGTAGGTGAGGATGGCTACACCTTC
CASSPVGEDGYTF
>TRBJ1-2|TRBD1|TRBV10-2|.
TGCGCCAGCACTCCGGGACAGGGAGTAGGCGGCTACACCTTC
CASTPGQGVGGYTF
>TRBJ1-1|.|TRBV29-1|.
TGCACCACTCAAACCCAGGCGCAGGTGAACACTGAAGCTTTCTTT
CTTQTQAQVNTEAFF
>TRBJ2-7|TRBD1|TRBV9|.
TGTGCCAGCAGCGTAGGGGTTAGACAGGGGCCATCCTACGAGCAGTACTTC
CASSVGVRQGPSYEQYF
>TRBJ2-7|TRBD2|TRBV6-5|.
TGTGCCAGCAGTTACGGGACTAGCGGACCAGGGGAGCAGTACTTC
CASSYGTSGPGEQYF
>TRBJ2-7|TRBD2|TRBV19|.
TGTGCCAGTAGCCCCGGACGGGAGGCCTACGAGCAGTACTTC
CASSPGREAYEQYF
>TRBJ1-4|.|TRBV5-1|.
TGCGCCAGCAGCTTGGAGGCCAGGGGAGAAAAACTGTTTTTT
CASSLEARGEKLFF
>TRBJ2-1|.|TRBV5-1|.
TGCGCCAGCCATCAGAGGACAGACTCCTACAATGAGCAGTTCTTC
CASHQRTDSYNEQFF
>TRBJ2-4|TRBD2|TRBV3-1/TRBV3-2|.
TGTGCCAGCAGCCAAGTGGTGACTAGCGGGAATGACATTCAGTACTTC
CASSQVVTSGNDIQYF
>TRBJ2-7|TRBD2|TRBV7-2|.
TGTGCCAGCAGCTTAGTGGCTAGCGGGAGGACGAGCTCCTACGAGCAGTACTTC
CASSLVASGRTSSYEQYF
>TRBJ2-7|.|TRBV6-5|.
TGTGCCAGCAGCCGGGGAGTTGAATCCTACGAGCAGTACTTC
CASSRGVESYEQYF
>TRBJ2-3|TRBD2|TRBV6-5|.
TGTGCCAGCAGATATCGGGAGGGCCTGACAGATACGCAGTATTTT
CASRYREGLTDTQYF
>TRBJ2-5|.|TRBV7-9|.
TGTGCCAGCAGCTTATCCCTGCAAGAGACCCAGTACTTC
CASSLSLQETQYF
>TRBJ1-2|.|TRBV5-1|.
TGCGCCAGCAGCAGTTCCGGGAGCCCACTCGATGGCTACACCTTC
CASSSSGSPLDGYTF
>TRBJ1-3|TRBD1|TRBV6-1|.
TGTGCCAGCAGTGAAAAGAGGACAGGGTGGGGAAACACCATATATTTT
CASSEKRTGWGNTIYF
>TRBJ1-4|.|TRBV2|.
TGTGCCAGCAGGGTGGGGCCTAATGAAAAACTGTTTTTT
CASRVGPNEKLFF
>TRBJ1-5|TRBD1|TRBV5-1|few
TGCGCCAGCAGCTTGTCAGGGGGTGGAGGTCAGCCCCAGCATTTT
CASSLSGGGGQPQHF
>TRBJ2-1|TRBD2|TRBV3-1/TRBV3-2|.
TGTGCCAGCAGCCCTGGGTGGACTAGCGGGGCCTACAATGAGCAGTTCTTC
CASSPGWTSGAYNEQFF
>TRBJ2-2|TRBD1|TRBV30|.
TGTGCCTGGAGGGCTGGACAGGGGAGATTGGCCGGGGAGCTGTTTTTT
CAWRAGQGRLAGELFF
>TRBJ1-6|.|TRBV3-1/TRBV3-2|few
TGTGCCAGCAGAGGGGTAGACAATTCACCCCTCCACTTT
CASRGVDNSPLHF
>TRBJ2-1|.|TRBV2|.
TGTGCCAGCACCCTAGACTCGAACAATGAGCAGTTCTTC
CASTLDSNNEQFF
>TRBJ2-6|TRBD1|TRBV7-2|.
TGTGCCAGCAGCTTATCTCCTTCAGGGGGCGTTGGGGCCAACGTCCTGACTTTC
CASSLSPSGGVGANVLTF
>TRBJ1-4|TRBD1|TRBV6-5|.
TGTGCCAGCAGTTACTCCGGGACAGGAGGAGAAAAACTGTTTTTT
CASSYSGTGGEKLFF
>TRBJ2-3|TRBD2|TRBV28|.
TGTGCCAGCAGTTTTCCCCTTAGGACTAGCGGGAGGGCCACAGATACGCAGTATTTT
CASSFPLRTSGRATDTQYF
>TRBJ1-1|.|TRBV19|.
TGTGCCAGTAGTATAGCTCAGGGATCACGGGCTGAAGCTTTCTTT
CASSIAQGSRAEAFF
>TRBJ1-1|.|TRBV28|.
TGTGCCGCTGCCACTGGGCGAGAAGCTTTCTTT
CAAATGREAFF
>TRBJ1-2|.|TRBV28|.
TGTGCCAGCAGTCGCCGCGGGACTAGGGGAGACTATGGCTACACCTTC
CASSRRGTRGDYGYTF
>TRBJ2-7|.|TRBV7-8|.
TGTGCCAGCAGCTTAGAAGCAGGGGTCGAGCAGTACTTC
CASSLEAGVEQYF
>TRBJ2-7|.|TRBV6-6|few
TGTGCCAGCAGTTCGCTAGCGTCCTCCTACGAGCAGTACTTC
CASSSLASSYEQYF
>TRBJ2-5|TRBD2|TRBV3-1/TRBV3-2|.
TGTGCCAGCAGCCCCCGAGCGGGGGCGAGGGAAGAGACCCAGTACTTC
CASSPRAGAREETQYF
>TRBJ2-1|.|TRBV4-2|.
TGTGCCAGCAGCCTGTCAAGAGGCAATGAGCAGTTCTTC
CASSLSRGNEQFF
>TRBJ2-2|TRBD2|TRBV28|.
TGTGCCAGCAGTCCGCGACTAGCGGAGAACACCGGGGAGCTGTTTTTT
CASSPRLAENTGELFF
>TRBJ1-2|.|TRBV19|few
TGTGCCAGTAGTACACAAACAGGGAACTATGGCTACACCTTC
CASSTQTGNYGYTF
>TRBJ2-2|.|TRBV7-8|.
TGTGCCAGCACCAACCTTGGTGGGGGACTCTCGAACACCGGGGAGCTGTTTTTT
CASTNLGGGLSNTGELFF